This T cell receptor beta chain was observed in a study of neoadjuvant anti-PD-1 for oral cavity cancer. The time point is: after neoadjuvant nivolumab, at surgical resection. Patients had newly diagnosed, untreated stage II-IVA oral cavity squamous cell carcinoma. Cohort: HPV-negative, locally advanced oral cavity squamous cell carcinoma patients. Repertoires were generated with immunoSEQ multiplex PCR, while TCRdb's copy carries only in-frame clones and drops some. The sample lists about 14,000 clones, 60% to 80% occurring once. Study-wide results and limits: TCR analyses covered only a few patients per response group. Higher pretreatment Treg/Th17 ratios tracked higher pretreatment blood clonality.

V dropped 4 bases and J dropped 6; count of bases not matched to a gene: 3. The V gene's germline CDR1 is LGHNA and CDR2 YNFKEQ. The CDR3 runs to 14 residues. This clone was picked up one time. The antigen remains unidentified. The sequence derives from a person aged 35-79 years with oral cavity squamous cell carcinoma. The chain has TRBV4-2 and TRBJ2-1; 10 bases agree with TRBD2. This material consisted of PBMCs, taken after nivolumab (anti-PD-1) treatment. In DNA, the CDR3 is TGTGCCAGCAGCCTAGAGCGGGGGGGCAATGAGCAGTTCTTC. It translates to CASSLERGGNEQFF.